The 14 T cell receptor beta chains listed next were all sequenced from one sample in a study of T cells in Graves' hyperthyroidism and ophthalmopathy (dated by TCRdb to 2018 to 2020). The protocol used for the library was multiplex PCR. Sequencing instrument: Illumina HiSeq 2000. The TCR beta CDR3 regions were amplified from the RNA transcripts. The first round of RT-PCR for the TCR CDR3 was performed with the HTBI primer set and the Qiagen OneStep RT-PCR kit. The raw public reads went through TCRdb reprocessing: fastp at Q25, MiXCR clone calling, in-frame beta chains kept. When rows share a CDR3 protein, they turn into one entry using the most common DNA and genes. This sample is represented by around 200,000 distinct CDR3 sequences; about 18% of them were singletons. Jointly, the top ten make up about 45% of the sample. What was sequenced was blood. These receptors originate from a man in his forties with Graves' hyperthyroidism.

The chain is built from TRBV6-2 or TRBV6-3 and TRBJ2-1, with TRBD2 matching over 9 bases. Germline V gives CDR1 MNHEY, CDR2 SVGEGT. Trimming cost V 6 bases and J 4 bases; bases outside gene matches: 13. CDR3 size: 17 residues. CDR3 DNA: TGTGCCAGCAGCCGGACAGGCGCCCTAGCGGGGTACAATGAGCAGTTCTTC. This encodes CASSRTGALAGYNEQFF.

This clonotype was observed once. A much larger clone lies one base from this, so it may be a read error. Since no conserved phenylalanine or tryptophan closes the CDR3, a read error is the likely cause. The V gene is TRBV7-2, the J gene TRBJ1-4, with 7 bases identical to TRBD1. CDR3 length: 15 residues. CDR1 SGHTA and CDR2 FQGNSA come from the germline V gene. The trim removed 1 base at V and 3 bases at J, leaving 2 bases unmatched. CDR3 protein: CASSLVGTANEKLFI. For the CDR3, the DNA is TGTGCCAGCAGCTTAGTAGGGACAGCTAATGAAAAACTGTTTATT.

The table lists this clonotype with many counts. The CDR3 reads CASSEAGSTYEQYF. In DNA form, the CDR3 reads TGTGCCAGCAGTGAAGCGGGCAGTACCTACGAGCAGTACTTC. The chain links TRBV2 to TRBJ2-7; D is unresolved. The germline V gene has CDR1 SNHLY and CDR2 FYNNEI. The CDR3 has 14 amino acids. V lost 0 bases and J 2 bases, leaving 8 bases between the germline ends.

This clonotype was seen at least ten times. This chain connects TRBV7-9 to TRBJ2-5; tentatively, D is TRBD1 (6 bases). Germline V gives CDR1 SEHNR, CDR2 FQNEAQ (reference sequence). The CDR3 sequence is 17 residues long. V shed 5 bases and J shed 4 bases, with 23 bases lying between them. The CDR3 protein is CASSNNDRTRGSETQYF. The CDR3 coding sequence is TGTGCCAGCAGCAACAACGACCGGACCAGGGGTTCAGAGACCCAGTACTTC.

The chain recombines TRBV4-3 with TRBJ1-3; D is undetermined. The CDR3 consists of 13 residues. The germline V gene encodes CDR1 LGHNA and CDR2 YSLEER. V lost 1 base to trimming and J lost 8 bases, with 9 bases between them. The CDR3: CASSQARRHTIYF. As DNA, the CDR3 is TGCGCCAGCAGCCAAGCCCGGAGGCACACCATATATTTT.

This clonotype was counted at least ten times. The chain employs TRBV9 and TRBJ2-5, with a possible D match to TRBD2 (7 bases). V lost 0 bases, J lost 5 bases, and 14 bases lay in between. The CDR3 length is 15 residues. Germline V gene data show CDR1 as SGDLS and CDR2 as YYNGEE. The CDR3 reads CASSVGGAGAETQYF. CDR3 sequence (DNA): TGTGCCAGCAGCGTAGGAGGTGCGGGGGCGGAGACCCAGTACTTC.

Ten or more counts support this clonotype. The chain couples TRBV6-1 to TRBJ1-2; D is unclear. The CDR3 has 12 residues. Germline V gene data show CDR1 as MNHNS and CDR2 as SASEGT. The V end was cut by 5 bases, the J end by 7 bases, with 11 bases between. The DNA for the CDR3 is TGTGCCAGCAGTTATTCCGGAGTTGGCTACACCTTC. Its translation is CASSYSGVGYTF.

The chain employs TRBV3-1 and TRBJ2-3; D is perhaps TRBD2 (6 bases). V was trimmed by 4 bases and J by 3 bases, leaving 14 bases between them. The CDR3 loop spans 15 amino acids. Germline V gene data show CDR1 as LGHDT and CDR2 as YNNKEL (reference sequence). For the CDR3, the DNA is TGTGCCAGCAGCCTAGTAGGGCGGGGAACAGATACGCAGTATTTT. This encodes CASSLVGRGTDTQYF.

To note about this clonotype: This CDR3 is missing its conserved last phenylalanine or tryptophan, likely due to a read error. This chain links TRBV2 with TRBJ1-1; D call uncertain. V was shortened by 10 bases and J by 4 bases, with 13 bases between the two germline ends. CDR3 size: 12 residues. Germline assignment: CDR1 SNHLY and CDR2 FYNNEI. The CDR3 region has the DNA TGTGCCACCGGAATCCTTTTCACTGAAGCTTTCCTT. Its translation is CATGILFTEAFL.

This clonotype was seen more than once but under ten times. The chain links TRBV25-1 to TRBJ1-1; TRBD1 aligns across 9 bases. This CDR3 spans 15 amino acids. Germline-derived CDR1 and CDR2 are MGHDK and SYGVNS. The J segment lost 3 bases and the V segment lost 4 bases, leaving 6 bases of the junction unmatched. The CDR3 DNA reads as TGTGCCAGCAGTGGAACAGGGGGCCCGCACACTGAAGCTTTCTTT. Protein: CASSGTGGPHTEAFF.

V gene TRBV7-2 combines with J gene TRBJ1-6, with D unresolved. The CDR3 is made up of 14 amino acids. V dropped 3 bases and J dropped 5 bases, with 8 bases sitting between them. Germline CDR1 reads SGHTA; CDR2 reads FQGNSA. The CDR3 here is CASSFQINNSPLHF. The CDR3, as DNA: TGTGCCAGCAGCTTTCAGATTAATAATTCACCCCTCCACTTT.

In this sample, this clonotype turned up a few times. The chain combines TRBV6-2 or TRBV6-3 with TRBJ1-2, with D possibly matching TRBD1 (5 bases). V shed 6 bases and J shed 2 bases, with 19 bases lying between them. This CDR3 comprises 16 residues. Germline assignment: CDR1 MNHEY and CDR2 SVGEGT. This chain's CDR3 is CASSLRQGNPNYGYTF. In nucleotides, the CDR3 is TGTGCCAGCAGCTTGCGCCAGGGCAACCCGAACTATGGCTACACCTTC.

The rearrangement joins TRBV11-2 to TRBJ2-3, with 7 bases identical to TRBD1. CDR1 is SGHAT and CDR2 is FQNNGV in the germline V gene. This CDR3 comprises 16 residues. V dropped 3 bases and J dropped 4; count of bases not matched to a gene: 10. The CDR3 nucleotides read TGTGCCAGCAGCTTTCAGACAGGTGGGACAGCAGATACGCAGTATTTT. This gives the protein CASSFQTGGTADTQYF.

This clonotype was picked up many times. The rearrangement joins TRBV7-2 to TRBJ2-7, with D possibly being TRBD1 (6 bases). The germline V and J ends were trimmed by 3 bases and 5 bases, with 17 bases remaining between them. There are 15 residues in the CDR3. Germline V CDR1 and CDR2: SGHTA, FQGNSA. The CDR3 sequence: CASSFSATGPDEQYF. The CDR3 nucleotides are TGTGCCAGCAGCTTCTCCGCGACAGGACCCGACGAGCAGTACTTC.